These 31 T cell receptor beta chains originate from one sample sequenced in a study of naive and memory T cell subsets. These receptors lack a known antigen. An equimolar mix of two oligonucleotides served as the beta constant-region primer for TRBC1 and TRBC2. Four rounds of PCR amplified the ligated cDNA using nested alpha and beta constant-region primers plus SP2. In TCRdb, the UMI-ligation and nested PCR reads were re-called with MiXCR into one record per CDR3 protein. The table has roughly 140,000 distinct CDR3 sequences, about a fifth seen once. Study-wide results and limits: Especially in CD8 cells, naive repertoires contained a few larger clonotypes, possibly CD45RA-re-expressing memory cells.

Material for sequencing was naive CD8+ T cells from blood. The source of these receptors is a human donor in good health.

This clonotype was counted between two and nine times. The V and J genes are TRBV29-1 and TRBJ2-1; the match to TRBD2 covers 10 bases. This CDR3 contains 18 residues. J lost 0 bases, V lost 1 base, and 9 bases had no gene match. The V gene's germline CDR1 is SQVTM and CDR2 ANQGSEA. The CDR3: CSVEGVSSGSSSYNEQFF. The DNA of the CDR3 is TGCAGCGTTGAAGGGGTTTCTAGCGGGAGTTCCTCCTACAATGAGCAGTTCTTC.

The chain has TRBV29-1 and TRBJ2-7; D may be TRBD2 (5 bases). CDR1 and CDR2 from the germline V gene are SQVTM and ANQGSEA. The V gene lost 4 bases and the J gene lost 1 base, with 11 bases spanning the gap. There are 13 residues in the CDR3. The CDR3 sequence: CSVGGVRSYEQYF. The CDR3 DNA follows: TGCAGCGTTGGGGGAGTTAGGTCCTACGAGCAGTACTTC.

This clonotype occurred a few times. This chain uses TRBV4-1 with TRBJ2-1; 9 bases align to TRBD2. The germline V gene encodes CDR1 MGHRA and CDR2 YSYEKL. The CDR3 is made up of 17 amino acids. Trimming took 0 bases from V and 4 from J; bases not matched to a gene: 7. Here the CDR3 DNA reads TGCGCCAGCAGCCAAGATCCTAGCGGGGAGGGATACAATGAGCAGTTCTTC. This gives the protein CASSQDPSGEGYNEQFF.

The rearrangement uses TRBV12-3 or TRBV12-4 and TRBJ2-1, with 12 positions matching TRBD2. The CDR3 is 17 residues long. Trimming at V came to 4 bases and at J to 2 bases, leaving 6 bases not matched to a gene. CDR3 sequence (DNA): TGTGCCAGCAGTTCGACTAGCGGGAGAAATCCCTACAATGAGCAGTTCTTC. The encoded protein is CASSSTSGRNPYNEQFF.

The CDR3 is CASSSPTGAREQYF. CDR3 DNA sequence: TGTGCCAGCAGTTCCCCGACAGGGGCGCGGGAGCAGTACTTC. The V call is TRBV6-6, the J call TRBJ2-7; 8 positions agree with TRBD1. V lost 4 bases and J lost 7; bases outside the gene matches: 9. The CDR3 contains 14 residues. Germline V lookup: CDR1 MNHNY, CDR2 SVGAGI (reference sequence).

This clonotype was seen only a few times. V usage is TRBV4-3 and J usage is TRBJ2-7; D uncertain. Germline V gene lookup returns CDR1 LGHNA and CDR2 YSLEER. Between the trimmed V and J ends, which lost 0 bases and 5 bases, there was a span of 14 bases. CDR3 length equals 15 residues. The CDR3 loop reads CASSQEEGSVHEQYF. CDR3 in DNA: TGCGCCAGCAGCCAAGAGGAAGGGTCCGTACACGAGCAGTACTTC.

The CDR3 DNA sequence: TGTGCCTGGAGTGTACTCTTAGGGGGCGAGGAGCAGTTCTTC. Residues: CAWSVLLGGEEQFF. This chain joins TRBV30 and TRBJ2-1, with 7 bases matching TRBD1. This CDR3 comprises 14 residues. Trimming removed 0 bases from V and 10 bases from J; junction bases left unmatched: 9. Germline values: CDR1 GTSNPN, CDR2 SVGIG (reference sequence).

This clonotype was detected a few times. This chain uses TRBV29-1 with TRBJ2-7, with TRBD1 matching 9 bases. V gave up 2 bases and J gave up 2 bases; unmatched junction bases: 4. Germline CDR1 is SQVTM and CDR2 is ANQGSEA. The CDR3 consists of 14 residues. CDR3 bases: TGCAGCGTTGAAAGGGGACAGGGTACCTACGAGCAGTACTTC. Protein sequence: CSVERGQGTYEQYF.

V usage is TRBV6-5 and J usage is TRBJ1-1; the D gene is possibly TRBD1 (5 bases). The V gene lost 5 bases and the J gene lost 6 bases, with 10 bases spanning the gap. CDR3 size: 12 residues. Germline CDR1 is MNHEY and CDR2 is SVGAGI. In DNA form, the CDR3 reads TGTGCCAGCAGTAAGAGGGGTGCTGAAGCTTTCTTT. Translated, it gives CASSKRGAEAFF.

Remarks on this clonotype: Sequence at one end of the junction differs from germline and may be a read error. The rearrangement joins TRBV6-2 or TRBV6-3 to TRBJ2-1, with TRBD1 identical over 7 bases. The CDR3 runs 14 residues. Germline V gene data show CDR1 as MNHEY and CDR2 as SVGEGT. CDR3 bases: TGTGCCAGCAGGCCATGGACAGGATACAATAAGCAGTTCTTC. This translates into CASRPWTGYNKQFF.

The V call is TRBV6-2 or TRBV6-3, the J call TRBJ2-5, with TRBD2 matching 11 bases. CDR3 length equals 20 residues. CDR1 and CDR2 (germline): MNHEY, SVGEGT. V trimming: 6 bases; J trimming: 0 bases; junction bases outside the gene matches: 18. This CDR3 reads CASSPPEASGRHHYQETQYF. In DNA, the CDR3 is TGTGCCAGCAGCCCCCCGGAGGCTAGCGGGAGGCACCATTACCAAGAGACCCAGTACTTC.

This chain links TRBV5-1 with TRBJ2-7; 7 bases are a match to TRBD1. The CDR3 covers 16 residues. Germline assignment: CDR1 SGHRS and CDR2 YFSETQ. V trimming: 4 bases; J trimming: 3 bases; junction bases outside the gene matches: 13. The CDR3 region has the DNA TGCGCCAGCAGCCCGTCATCCGGGACAGAAATCTACGAGCAGTACTTC. This sequence encodes CASSPSSGTEIYEQYF.

Comments on this clonotype: Mismatch with germline at one junction end may stem from a read error. The genes are TRBV28 and TRBJ2-7; perhaps D is TRBD1 or TRBD2 (5 bases each). CDR3 size: 13 residues. The V gene's germline CDR1 is MDHEN and CDR2 SYDVKM. The CDR3, as DNA: TGTGCCAGCAGTTTATTTAGAGGGGTAGATTGGGACTTC. It codes for CASSLFRGVDWDF.

This clonotype was counted a few times. The rearrangement links TRBV27 to TRBJ2-3, with TRBD2 as a possible D gene (6 bases). This CDR3 has 14 residues. The germline gives CDR1 MNHEY, CDR2 SMNVEV (reference sequence). V lost 4 bases to trimming and J lost 6 bases, with 14 bases between them. CDR3: CASSSTSFTDTQYF. The CDR3 DNA is TGTGCCAGCAGTTCGACTAGTTTCACCGATACGCAGTATTTT.

The V call is TRBV27, the J call TRBJ2-3, with a tentative D call TRBD1 (6 bases). Germline V gives CDR1 MNHEY, CDR2 SMNVEV (reference sequence). The CDR3 is made up of 11 amino acids. Between the trimmed V and J ends, which lost 5 bases and 8 bases, there was a span of 8 bases. The CDR3 spells CASSQGGTQYF. In nucleotides, the CDR3 is TGTGCCAGCAGTCAAGGGGGTACGCAGTATTTT.

The V and J genes are TRBV5-1 and TRBJ2-7; D is unclear. Trimming took off 0 bases at V and 4 bases at J, with 8 bases between the two ends. Germline V CDR1 and CDR2: SGHRS, YFSETQ. CDR3 size: 13 residues. CDR3 region: CASSLATAYEQYF. For the CDR3, the DNA is TGCGCCAGCAGCTTGGCGACGGCATACGAGCAGTACTTC. Based on the CDR3 plus reference TRBV5-1 and TRBJ2-7, the full variable domain is KAGVTQTPRYLIKTRGQQVTLSCSPISGHRSVSWYQQTPGQGLQFLFEYFSETQRNKGNFPGRFSGRQFSNSRSEMNVSTLELGDSALYLCASSLATAYEQYFGPGTRLTVT.

This clonotype turned up a few times. The chain joins TRBV27 to TRBJ2-7; D remains unclear. The length of the CDR3 is 12 residues. V shed 0 bases and J shed 6 bases, with 6 bases lying between them. CDR1 is MNHEY and CDR2 is SMNVEV in the germline V gene (reference sequence). The CDR3 reads CASSLSNAEQYF. CDR3 sequence (DNA): TGTGCCAGCAGTTTATCGAACGCCGAGCAGTACTTC.

This clonotype was observed a handful of times. The chain recombines TRBV7-8 with TRBJ2-6; D not certain. Germline V gene sequence: CDR1 SGHVS, CDR2 FQNEAQ. The V and J ends lost 5 bases and 2 bases respectively, with 22 bases between them. This CDR3 has 19 residues. As DNA, the CDR3 is TGTGCCAGCAGCCCCTGGCAGGTAGGGTTGCTTGCTGGGGCCAACGTCCTGACTTTC. Translating gives CASSPWQVGLLAGANVLTF.

The CDR3 region is CASSFRGLAVDEQFF. In DNA form, the CDR3 reads TGTGCCAGCAGCTTTCGAGGACTAGCAGTAGATGAGCAGTTCTTC. The chain employs TRBV3-1 and TRBJ2-1, with 8 bases that match TRBD2. Losses at the gene ends were 5 bases for V and 8 bases for J; bases not matched to a gene: 11. Germline CDR1 and CDR2: LGHDT and YNNKEL (reference sequence). This CDR3 contains 15 residues.

This clonotype was detected only a few times. The chain has TRBV6-6 and TRBJ2-3; 9 positions agree with TRBD1. This CDR3 is built from 15 residues. V trimming: 5 bases; J trimming: 3 bases; junction bases outside the gene matches: 6. Germline CDR1 is MNHNY and CDR2 is SVGAGI (reference sequence). The CDR3 here is CASSPQGARTDTQYF. The CDR3 DNA reads as TGTGCCAGCAGTCCACAGGGGGCGCGGACAGATACGCAGTATTTT.

This chain joins TRBV7-9 and TRBJ2-1, with D possibly being TRBD2 (6 bases). CDR1 and CDR2 (germline): SEHNR, FQNEAQ (reference sequence). The V gene lost 1 base and the J gene lost 4 bases, with 8 bases spanning the gap. The CDR3 contains 14 residues. The CDR3 DNA follows: TGTGCCAGCAGCTTAGAAAGCGGGTACAATGAGCAGTTCTTC. It is translated as CASSLESGYNEQFF. Full variable domain (rest looked up from reference TRBV7-9 and TRBJ2-1): DTGVSQNPRHKITKRGQNVTFRCDPISEHNRLYWYRQTLGQGPEFLTYFQNEAQLEKSRLLSDRFSAERPKGSFSTLEIQRTEQGDSAMYLCASSLESGYNEQFFGPGTRLTVL.

J is TRBJ2-1 and V is TRBV11-2; 14 nucleotides line up with TRBD2. The CDR3 spans 16 residues. The V segment lost 5 bases and the J segment 7 bases; nucleotides outside the gene matches: 7. The germline gives CDR1 SGHAT, CDR2 FQNNGV. CDR3 sequence (DNA): TGTGCCAGCAGCGCCCCCGGGACTAGCGGGAGAAATGAGCAGTTCTTC. Translated: CASSAPGTSGRNEQFF. Variable domain in full (rest from reference TRBV11-2 and TRBJ2-1): EAGVAQSPRYKIIEKRQSVAFWCNPISGHATLYWYQQILGQGPKLLIQFQNNGVVDDSQLPKDRFSAERLKGVDSTLKIQPAKLEDSAVYLCASSAPGTSGRNEQFFGPGTRLTVL.

The genes are TRBV25-1 and TRBJ1-2, with TRBD1 identical over 9 bases. Germline V lookup: CDR1 MGHDK, CDR2 SYGVNS. V shed 2 bases, J shed 3 bases, and the junction held 4 bases outside the gene matches. CDR3 size: 15 residues. Here the CDR3 reads CASSEPDRGDYGYTF. For the CDR3, the DNA is TGTGCCAGCAGTGAACCGGACAGGGGAGACTATGGCTACACCTTC.

This chain connects TRBV5-1 to TRBJ1-2; D is possibly TRBD1 (5 bases). V was shortened by 4 bases and J by 8 bases, with 18 bases between the two germline ends. The germline gives CDR1 SGHRS, CDR2 YFSETQ. The CDR3 spans 14 residues. This CDR3 reads CASSLLGRVDGYTF. In DNA, the CDR3 is TGCGCCAGCAGCCTGCTGGGCAGGGTCGACGGCTACACCTTC.

V usage is TRBV20-1 and J usage is TRBJ2-3; possibly TRBD1 or TRBD2 for D (7 bases each). The CDR3 is 17 amino acids. Trimming took off 6 bases at V and 2 bases at J, with 24 bases between the two ends. CDR1 is DFQATT and CDR2 is SNEGSKA in the germline V gene (reference sequence). The CDR3 reads CSAGGHQGEGLTDTQYF. CDR3 DNA sequence: TGCAGTGCCGGGGGCCATCAGGGGGAGGGCCTCACAGATACGCAGTATTTT.

The CDR3 DNA follows: TGCGCCAGCAGCCAGAATCGGGACAGCACCTACGAGCAGTACTTC. It specifies CASSQNRDSTYEQYF. The V gene is TRBV4-1, the J gene TRBJ2-7; 7 bases align to TRBD1. Germline-derived CDR1 and CDR2 are MGHRA and YSYEKL. The V gene end was trimmed by 3 bases and the J gene end by 2 bases; junction bases not matched to a gene: 7. The CDR3 has 15 amino acids.

The chain recombines TRBV7-9 with TRBJ2-1, with D possibly matching TRBD1 (5 bases). V was shortened by 5 bases and J by 3 bases, with 14 bases between the two germline ends. Germline V gives CDR1 SEHNR, CDR2 FQNEAQ (reference sequence). The CDR3 contains 15 residues. Here the CDR3 reads CASSRTWGVYNEQFF. For the CDR3, the DNA is TGTGCCAGCAGCCGGACGTGGGGCGTCTACAATGAGCAGTTCTTC.

Only a few counts were recorded for this clonotype. The genes are TRBV2 and TRBJ2-7; D call uncertain. The germline gives CDR1 SNHLY, CDR2 FYNNEI. The CDR3 loop spans 15 amino acids. With 2 bases removed from V and 0 bases from J, the gap between germline ends came to 11 bases. CDR3 in amino acids: CASSERVGSSYEQYF. The DNA of the CDR3 is TGTGCCAGCAGTGAACGTGTGGGTAGCTCCTACGAGCAGTACTTC.

CDR3 nucleotides: TGTGCCAGCAAAACTAGCGAGAGCTCCTACAATGAGCAGTTCTTC. Protein product: CASKTSESSYNEQFF. The rearrangement links TRBV6-5 to TRBJ2-1; TRBD2 matches at 7 bases. CDR1 is MNHEY and CDR2 is SVGAGI in the germline V gene. Trimming at V came to 7 bases and at J to 0 bases, leaving 6 bases not matched to a gene. The CDR3 has 15 amino acids.

The V call is TRBV25-1, the J call TRBJ2-7; 10 positions match TRBD2. Germline CDR1 is MGHDK and CDR2 is SYGVNS. Trimming removed 4 bases from V and 2 bases from J; junction bases left unmatched: 5. CDR3 size: 15 residues. CDR3 nucleotide sequence: TGTGCCAGCAGTGGGGTCGGGACTAGCGCCTACGAGCAGTACTTC. Its translation: CASSGVGTSAYEQYF.

V is TRBV6-1 and J is TRBJ1-1, with a tentative D call TRBD1 (5 bases). The V and J ends lost 2 bases and 6 bases respectively, with 10 bases between them. From germline, CDR1 is MNHNS and CDR2 SASEGT. The length of the CDR3 is 13 residues. The CDR3 protein is CASSEIPTAEAFF. The CDR3 bases are TGTGCCAGCAGTGAAATACCGACAGCTGAAGCTTTCTTT.